A selection of T cell receptor beta chains follows, all from one sample in a study of technical replicates of blood from a few donors. Data came from immunoSEQ multiplex PCR; TCRdb stores just in-frame clones and leaves some out. In the table there are approximately 81,000 clones, approximately 96% of which are singletons. Sequencing was performed on T cells isolated from PBMCs. The source is a human donor in good health. Both conserved end residues are part of each CDR3. The D gene is left open where the match is weak. Part of the rows lack a size; the others show once, few, many or a class for expanded clones.

D,J,V,size,CDR3,DNA
NA,TRBJ2-1,TRBV7-6,NA,CASSSTGTEGGNEQFF,TGTGCCAGCAGCTCAACCGGGACAGAGGGGGGTAATGAGCAGTTCTTC
TRBD1,TRBJ1-2,TRBV7-9,few,CASSFAGTEFYGYTF,TGTGCCAGCAGCTTCGCCGGGACAGAATTCTATGGCTACACCTTC
NA,TRBJ2-3,TRBV7-2,NA,CASSREVNTQYF,TGTGCCAGCAGCCGAGAAGTGAATACGCAGTATTTT
NA,TRBJ2-7,TRBV19,NA,CASSIYDKNYEQYF,TGTGCCAGTAGTATATATGACAAGAACTACGAGCAGTACTTC
NA,TRBJ1-1,TRBV7-3,few,CASSLGPDRNTEAFF,TGTGCCAGCAGCTTGGGGCCAGACCGGAACACTGAAGCTTTCTTT
NA,TRBJ2-7,TRBV10-3,NA,CAITSGVGEQYF,TGTGCCATCACTTCAGGGGTCGGCGAGCAGTACTTC
TRBD2,TRBJ2-7,TRBV5-1,NA,CASRRVAGEVYEQYF,TGCGCCAGCAGGAGGGTAGCGGGAGAGGTGTACGAGCAGTACTTC
NA,TRBJ1-1,TRBV2,NA,CASPTPNTEAFF,TGTGCCAGCCCGACACCGAACACTGAAGCTTTCTTT
TRBD1,TRBJ1-2,TRBV5-1,NA,CASSFGTANYGYTF,TGCGCCAGCAGCTTCGGGACAGCTAACTATGGCTACACCTTC
TRBD2,TRBJ2-7,TRBV19,NA,CASTAGASGSYEQYF,TGTGCCAGTACCGCTGGGGCTAGCGGGAGCTACGAGCAGTACTTC
NA,TRBJ2-1,TRBV5-8,NA,CASSPSSYNEQFF,TGTGCCAGCAGCCCCAGCTCCTACAATGAGCAGTTCTTC
TRBD2,TRBJ2-1,TRBV11-2,NA,CASSSGAGGYNEQFF,TGTGCCAGCAGCTCAGGGGCGGGAGGGTACAATGAGCAGTTCTTC
NA,TRBJ2-2,TRBV7-3,NA,CASSLTSPGELFF,TGTGCCAGCAGCTTAACCTCCCCCGGGGAGCTGTTTTTT
NA,TRBJ1-5,TRBV6-5,NA,CASRQASNQPQHF,TGTGCCAGCAGACAGGCCAGCAATCAGCCCCAGCATTTT
NA,TRBJ1-5,TRBV19,NA,CASWAGGNQPQHF,TGTGCCAGCTGGGCGGGCGGCAATCAGCCCCAGCATTTT
NA,TRBJ2-7,TRBV7-9,NA,CASSGGTAYEQYF,TGTGCCAGCAGCGGCGGGACAGCCTACGAGCAGTACTTC
NA,TRBJ1-3,TRBV11-2,NA,CASSPNGALVRSSGNTIYF,TGTGCCAGCAGCCCAAATGGGGCTCTGGTCAGGAGCTCTGGAAACACCATATATTTT
NA,TRBJ1-5,TRBV6-5,NA,CASRDNRNQPQHF,TGTGCCAGCCGAGATAATAGAAATCAGCCCCAGCATTTT
TRBD2,TRBJ2-5,TRBV18,once,CASSPPGRVGETQYF,TGTGCCAGCTCACCACCGGGGAGGGTCGGGGAGACCCAGTACTTC
NA,TRBJ2-7,TRBV4-1,NA,CASSQTGSYEQYF,TGCGCCAGCAGCCAAACGGGTTCCTACGAGCAGTACTTC
NA,TRBJ1-1,TRBV9,NA,CASSALLNTEAFF,TGTGCCAGCAGCGCGCTATTGAACACTGAAGCTTTCTTT
TRBD1,TRBJ1-5,TRBV28,NA,CASSPTLDRGTNQPQHF,TGTGCCAGCAGTCCGACGTTGGACAGGGGCACCAATCAGCCCCAGCATTTT